A single sample is the source of the 15 T cell receptor beta chains below, sequenced in a study of cytomegalovirus exposure and HLA in healthy donors. The PCR made use of 60 Vbeta and 13 Jbeta primers. TCRdb's table, derived via immunoSEQ multiplex PCR, lists solely in-frame clones and lacks some. This sample carries around 190,000 clones, about 80% of them seen once, and the ten largest clones take under 2%. The sample was PBMCs. These receptor sequences come from a man aged 25 to 45 in good health and CMV-seronegative.

This clone came up a few times. The rearrangement links TRBV7-9 to TRBJ1-3; D remains unclear. Trimming took 2 bases from V and 0 from J, leaving 5 bases between them. Per germline, CDR1 SEHNR and CDR2 FQNEAQ (reference sequence). The CDR3 is 14 amino acids. CDR3 in DNA: TGTGCCAGCAGCTTAACGGGCTCTGGAAACACCATATATTTT. Translated: CASSLTGSGNTIYF.

A word on this clone: At the DNA level, this CDR3 is encoded by other sequences in the same sample as well. This rearrangement joins TRBV19 to TRBJ2-3, with 7 positions matching TRBD1. Looked up from germline, CDR1 is LNHDA and CDR2 is SQIVND (reference sequence). The CDR3 has 15 amino acids. V shed 7 bases, J shed 0 bases, and the junction held 7 bases outside the gene matches. The CDR3 DNA sequence: TGTGCCAGTACCCCCGACAGGGCAAGCACAGATACGCAGTATTTT. Translated, it gives CASTPDRASTDTQYF. Based on the CDR3 plus reference TRBV19 and TRBJ2-3, the full variable domain is DGGITQSPKYLFRKEGQNVTLSCEQNLNHDAMYWYRQDPGQGLRLIYYSQIVNDFQKGDIAEGYSVSREKKESFPLTVTSAQKNPTAFYLCASTPDRASTDTQYFGPGTRLTVL.

The chain is built from TRBV28 and TRBJ1-5; 8 bases match TRBD1. V dropped 3 bases and J dropped 6; count of bases not matched to a gene: 7. The V gene's germline CDR1 is MDHEN and CDR2 SYDVKM. The CDR3 loop spans 15 amino acids. Written as DNA, the CDR3 is TGTGCCAGCAGTTTCCCCGGGACAGGTATTCAGCCCCAGCATTTT. Translating gives CASSFPGTGIQPQHF.

The chain has TRBV5-1 and TRBJ1-1, with 9 positions matching TRBD1. Germline CDR1 is SGHRS and CDR2 is YFSETQ. V lost 3 bases to trimming and J lost 5 bases; unmatched junction nucleotides: 5. The CDR3 runs 14 residues. In DNA form, the CDR3 reads TGCGCCAGCAGCTCATTGACAGGGGGAACTGAAGCTTTCTTT. It translates to CASSSLTGGTEAFF.

V gene TRBV25-1 combines with J gene TRBJ1-1; D is ambiguous. Trimming stripped 1 base from V and 3 bases from J, with 18 bases between. This CDR3 has 17 amino acids. Germline CDR1 is MGHDK and CDR2 is SYGVNS. This CDR3 reads CASSEWGAKSRYTEAFF. The CDR3 DNA sequence: TGTGCCAGCAGTGAATGGGGAGCGAAATCGAGATACACTGAAGCTTTCTTT. Together with reference TRBV25-1 and TRBJ1-1, the CDR3 gives the full variable domain: EADIYQTPRYLVIGTGKKITLECSQTMGHDKMYWYQQDPGMELHLIHYSYGVNSTEKGDLSSESTVSRIRTEHFPLTLESARPSHTSQYLCASSEWGAKSRYTEAFFGQGTRLTVV.

V gene TRBV6-4 combines with J gene TRBJ2-5; 7 bases align to TRBD2. V lost 2 bases to trimming and J lost 2 bases; unmatched junction nucleotides: 5. The CDR3 has 15 residues. CDR1 MRHNA and CDR2 SNTAGT come from the germline V gene. This chain's CDR3 is CASSDGAGDQETQYF. CDR3 DNA: TGTGCCAGCAGTGACGGGGCGGGAGATCAAGAGACCCAGTACTTC.

The V and J genes are TRBV9 and TRBJ2-2; no clear D. There are 14 residues in the CDR3. The germline V and J ends were trimmed by 0 bases and 0 bases, with 3 bases remaining between them. Germline V gene data show CDR1 as SGDLS and CDR2 as YYNGEE. For the CDR3, the DNA is TGTGCCAGCAGCGTAGCAGCGAACACCGGGGAGCTGTTTTTT. Translating gives CASSVAANTGELFF.

This chain uses TRBV27 with TRBJ2-3, with 11 nucleotides matching TRBD1. CDR3 length: 14 amino acids. Germline trimming cut 4 bases from V and 6 bases from J; bases unmatched to any gene: 3. In germline, CDR1 is MNHEY, CDR2 SMNVEV (reference sequence). The CDR3 region is CASSWTGGLDTQYF. The CDR3 nucleotides read TGTGCCAGCAGTTGGACAGGGGGCTTGGATACGCAGTATTTT.

The V and J genes are TRBV18 and TRBJ1-3; possible D gene TRBD1, 6 bases. CDR1 is KGHSH, CDR2 LQKENI, per germline. The CDR3 consists of 18 residues. Trimming removed 1 base from V and 1 base from J, with 17 bases in between. The CDR3 reads CASSPLPGQTASGNTIYF. DNA for the CDR3: TGTGCCAGCTCACCACTACCCGGACAGACCGCGTCTGGAAACACCATATATTTT.

V usage is TRBV5-1 and J usage is TRBJ2-5, with TRBD2 matching 7 bases. TRBJ2-7 explains the end of the DNA better; the J call may be wrong. Germline assignment: CDR1 SGHRS and CDR2 YFSETQ. CDR3 size: 14 residues. The CDR3, as DNA: TGCGCCAGCAGCTTGGGGGGGGGTGACTACGAGCAGTACTTC. It encodes CASSLGGGDYEQYF.

V is TRBV10-2 and J is TRBJ2-2; 14 bases agree with TRBD2. The germline V gene has CDR1 WSHSY and CDR2 SAAADI. This CDR3 comprises 19 residues. After removal of 6 bases from V and 6 bases from J, the junction contained 15 bases not matched to a gene. The CDR3 is CASRGGTSGSRLAAGELFF. CDR3 nucleotides: TGCGCCAGCAGGGGGGGGACTAGCGGGAGTCGTTTGGCGGCCGGGGAGCTGTTTTTT.

This clone was seen once. The chain employs TRBV28 and TRBJ1-2; possible D gene TRBD1, 5 bases. Germline V gives CDR1 MDHEN, CDR2 SYDVKM. The CDR3 consists of 16 residues. V was clipped by 5 bases and J by 8 bases, with 24 bases between them. CDR3 nucleotides: TGTGCCAGCAGTACCCCAGGGCCGGGGGATGGGAGGGGCTACACCTTC. Protein product: CASSTPGPGDGRGYTF.

This clone has only one observation. This chain connects TRBV6-1 to TRBJ2-7, with a weak D call TRBD1 (6 bases). V gave up 2 bases and J gave up 2 bases, with 10 bases separating them. Germline-derived CDR1 and CDR2 are MNHNS and SASEGT. The CDR3 loop spans 14 amino acids. CDR3: CASSERRGTYEQYF. CDR3 bases: TGTGCCAGCAGTGAACGCAGGGGAACCTACGAGCAGTACTTC.

This sequence joins TRBV7-9 and TRBJ2-7; 7 positions agree with TRBD2. Germline V gene sequence: CDR1 SEHNR, CDR2 FQNEAQ (reference sequence). V dropped 8 bases and J dropped 3; count of bases not matched to a gene: 13. CDR3 size: 15 residues. The CDR3 bases are TGTGCCAGCGTACTAGTAGGGAGGGAGCGCTACGAGCAGTACTTC. Encoded protein: CASVLVGRERYEQYF.

The rearrangement uses TRBV29-1 and TRBJ2-1; 10 bases fit TRBD2. The CDR3 consists of 16 residues. The germline CDR1 and CDR2 sequences are SQVTM and ANQGSEA. Trimming removed 4 bases from V and 4 bases from J; junction bases left unmatched: 10. The CDR3: CSVVGSSGSRYNEQFF. The CDR3 DNA reads TGCAGCGTTGTAGGGTCTAGCGGGAGTAGGTACAATGAGCAGTTCTTC.